The rows below give T cell receptor beta chains drawn from one sample of a study of high-grade serous ovarian cancer treatment subgroups. Measured with immunoSEQ multiplex PCR; TCRdb has only the in-frame clones, and not every one. The sample has some 40,000 clones; about 79% are singletons. Sequencing input: tumor tissue. Receptors were obtained from a human donor with high-grade serous ovarian cancer. Each CDR3 is given with its conserved first and last residue. The D gene is left open where the match is weak. Not every row has a clone size; where given, it reads once, few, many or a size class.

-,-,TRBV7-2,TRBJ2-7,CASSLGGLRSYEQYF,TGTGCCAGCAGCTTAGGGGGACTTCGCTCCTACGAGCAGTACTTC
-,-,TRBV7-9,TRBJ1-1,CASSRPELTEAFF,TGTGCCAGCAGCCGACCGGAGTTAACTGAAGCTTTCTTT
few,-,TRBV4-3,TRBJ2-5,CASSQTERETQYF,TGCGCCAGCAGCCAAACGGAGAGAGAGACCCAGTACTTC
-,-,TRBV27,TRBJ1-1,CASSFSPGDRAFF,TGTGCCAGCAGTTTCTCCCCAGGGGATCGGGCTTTCTTT
-,-,TRBV5-4,TRBJ1-1,CASSFRKGVAYTEAFF,TGTGCCAGCAGCTTCAGAAAAGGGGTGGCGTATACTGAAGCTTTCTTT
-,-,TRBV6-1,TRBJ1-4,CASRATTNEKLFF,TGTGCCAGCCGGGCGACAACTAATGAAAAACTGTTTTTT
few,TRBD1,TRBV10-2,TRBJ2-5,CASSSLQGAQETQYF,TGCGCCAGCAGTTCCCTACAGGGGGCACAAGAGACCCAGTACTTC
-,-,TRBV28,TRBJ2-6,CASSFGGPSGANVLTF,TGTGCCAGCAGTTTCGGGGGGCCCTCTGGGGCCAACGTCCTGACTTTC
few,-,TRBV7-2,TRBJ1-2,CASSEGNSYPFGYTF,TGTGCCAGCAGTGAAGGGAACAGTTACCCCTTTGGCTACACCTTC
-,-,TRBV7-9,TRBJ1-2,CASSPYGQLYGYTF,TGTGCCAGCAGCCCGTACGGGCAGCTGTATGGCTACACCTTC
-,-,TRBV28,TRBJ1-1,CASSLYRRVNTEAFF,TGTGCCAGCAGTTTATATCGACGAGTGAACACTGAAGCTTTCTTT
-,-,TRBV6-4,TRBJ2-2,CASREGGRTNGELFF,TGTGCCAGCAGGGAGGGAGGCAGAACGAACGGGGAGCTGTTTTTT
-,-,TRBV7-2,TRBJ2-1,CASSSRLRGNEQFF,TGTGCCAGCAGCTCGCGGCTAAGGGGCAATGAGCAGTTCTTC
once,TRBD2,TRBV5-1,TRBJ2-1,CASSSRGGHYNEQFF,TGCGCCAGCAGCTCCCGGGGGGGACACTACAATGAGCAGTTCTTC
-,-,TRBV4-1,TRBJ2-7,CASSQGHPRNPLYEQYF,TGCGCCAGCAGCCAGGGACACCCGCGCAATCCTCTTTACGAGCAGTACTTC
-,-,TRBV28,TRBJ2-7,CASSFQNSYEQYF,TGTGCCAGCAGTTTTCAAAATTCCTACGAGCAGTACTTC
-,-,TRBV7-9,TRBJ2-7,CASSPFAAYEQYF,TGTGCCAGCAGCCCTTTTGCAGCCTACGAGCAGTACTTC
-,TRBD2,TRBV10-1,TRBJ2-5,CASGEVAGTSGSRQETQYF,TGCGCCAGCGGCGAAGTAGCCGGGACTAGCGGGAGTCGCCAAGAGACCCAGTACTTC
-,TRBD1,TRBV4-2,TRBJ1-4,CASSRPQGATNEKLFF,TGTGCCAGCAGCCGACCTCAGGGGGCAACTAATGAAAAACTGTTTTTT
-,TRBD2,TRBV7-2,TRBJ2-7,CASSSPSGSNYEQYF,TGTGCCAGCAGCTCCCCTAGCGGGAGTAACTACGAGCAGTACTTC
-,-,TRBV2,TRBJ2-3,CASSEAGARPIPDTQYF,TGTGCCAGCAGTGAAGCAGGAGCACGCCCAATCCCAGATACGCAGTATTTT
-,-,TRBV7-2,TRBJ2-5,CASSAGQPRAKTQYF,TGTGCCAGCAGCGCGGGACAGCCCCGGGCGAAGACCCAGTACTTC
-,TRBD2,TRBV19,TRBJ2-1,CATREGLRDNEQFF,TGTGCCACCCGGGAGGGGCTCCGGGACAATGAGCAGTTCTTC
once,-,TRBV10-3,TRBJ2-2,CALPSRGIANTGELFF,TGTGCCCTCCCATCAAGGGGTATCGCGAACACCGGGGAGCTGTTTTTT
-,TRBD1,TRBV10-3,TRBJ2-7,CAISSRDRGYEQYF,TGTGCCATCAGTAGCCGGGACAGGGGATACGAGCAGTACTTC
few,TRBD2,TRBV6-5,TRBJ2-1,CASRPLAGGYNEQFF,TGTGCCAGCAGACCTTTAGCGGGGGGCTACAATGAGCAGTTCTTC
-,TRBD2,TRBV11-2,TRBJ2-1,CASSSPQISGTYNEQFF,TGTGCCAGCAGCTCCCCCCAGATTAGCGGGACCTACAATGAGCAGTTCTTC
-,TRBD1,TRBV5-1,TRBJ2-1,CASSVGQGTYNEQFF,TGCGCCAGCAGCGTGGGACAGGGGACCTACAATGAGCAGTTCTTC
-,-,TRBV7-9,TRBJ1-5,CASSFSGSSNQPQHF,TGTGCCAGCAGCTTCTCTGGTTCTAGCAATCAGCCCCAGCATTTT
-,-,TRBV30,TRBJ2-7,CAWSPRTYEQYF,TGTGCCTGGAGCCCGCGAACCTACGAGCAGTACTTC
-,TRBD1,TRBV18,TRBJ2-2,CASSGQGRNTGELFF,TGTGCCAGCTCCGGACAGGGAAGAAACACCGGGGAGCTGTTTTTT
-,-,TRBV29-1,TRBJ2-1,CVLSSYNEQFF,TGTGTCCTTAGCTCCTACAATGAGCAGTTCTTC
-,-,TRBV7-9,TRBJ2-1,CASSPRGASYNEQFF,TGTGCCAGCAGCCCGAGAGGGGCCTCCTACAATGAGCAGTTCTTC
-,-,TRBV7-3,TRBJ2-1,CASSPIVGGEQFF,TGTGCCAGCAGCCCAATAGTGGGAGGTGAGCAGTTCTTC
-,-,TRBV6-7,TRBJ2-7,CASRRKPYEQYF,TGTGCCAGCAGAAGGAAACCCTACGAGCAGTACTTC
few,TRBD2,TRBV9,TRBJ2-4,CASSVVPTAGVQYF,TGTGCCAGCAGCGTAGTTCCGACAGCGGGGGTTCAGTACTTC
-,-,TRBV29-1,TRBJ1-2,CSALRYSYGYTF,TGCAGCGCACTCAGATATTCCTATGGCTACACCTTC
-,-,TRBV6-5,TRBJ2-7,CASSPDRSSYEQYF,TGTGCCAGCAGTCCCGACAGGTCTTCCTACGAGCAGTACTTC
-,-,TRBV7-2,TRBJ1-3,CASSLPTSGNTIYF,TGTGCCAGCAGCTTACCCACCTCTGGAAACACCATATATTTT
-,-,TRBV7-2,TRBJ1-1,CASSFAGTPNTEAFF,TGTGCCAGCAGCTTTGCGGGGACACCGAACACTGAAGCTTTCTTT
-,-,TRBV19,TRBJ2-7,CASSSGGSYEQYF,TGTGCCAGTAGTTCCGGGGGTTCCTACGAGCAGTACTTC
-,-,TRBV7-8,TRBJ1-5,CASSSRDSPNQPQHF,TGTGCCAGCAGCTCCCGAGACAGCCCTAATCAGCCCCAGCATTTT
few,TRBD1,TRBV4-2,TRBJ1-1,CASSRTGLDTEAFF,TGTGCCAGCAGCAGGACAGGTCTGGACACTGAAGCTTTCTTT
-,-,TRBV28,TRBJ1-4,CASSPIGGGNEKLFF,TGTGCCAGCAGCCCTATCGGGGGGGGAAATGAAAAACTGTTTTTT
-,-,TRBV19,TRBJ2-5,CASSMGRDTETQYF,TGTGCCAGTAGTATGGGGCGGGATACGGAGACCCAGTACTTC
-,TRBD1,TRBV4-2,TRBJ2-4,CASSARDRGPKNIQYF,TGTGCCAGCAGCGCCCGGGACAGGGGCCCCAAAAACATTCAGTACTTC
-,TRBD2,TRBV7-9,TRBJ2-7,CASSLAGEQYF,TGTGCCAGCAGTCTAGCGGGCGAGCAGTACTTC
-,-,TRBV25-1,TRBJ1-2,CASKGREGFFTNYGYTF,TGTGCCAGCAAGGGACGGGAGGGGTTCTTTACTAACTATGGCTACACCTTC
-,TRBD2,TRBV27,TRBJ2-3,CASSGLAGSDTQYF,TGTGCCAGCAGCGGACTAGCGGGATCAGATACGCAGTATTTT
once,-,TRBV11-2,TRBJ2-1,CASSLFGDLGSYNEQFF,TGTGCCAGCAGCTTATTTGGGGATTTAGGCTCCTACAATGAGCAGTTCTTC
-,-,TRBV2,TRBJ1-5,CASSDIIIPDLWPQHF,TGTGCCAGCAGTGACATTATCATACCCGATTTATGGCCCCAGCATTTT
-,TRBD1,TRBV10-3,TRBJ1-2,CAISEWTGAGYTF,TGTGCCATCAGTGAGTGGACAGGGGCTGGCTACACCTTC
-,-,TRBV7-3,TRBJ1-1,CASSLKGDTEAFF,TGTGCCAGCAGCTTAAAGGGAGACACTGAAGCTTTCTTT
-,TRBD1,TRBV19,TRBJ2-1,CASSIGGGRTNEQFF,TGTGCCAGTAGTATAGGAGGGGGCCGCACCAATGAGCAGTTCTTC
-,-,TRBV5-4,TRBJ2-7,CASSLDGGSFYEQYF,TGTGCCAGCAGCTTGGATGGGGGCAGCTTCTACGAGCAGTACTTC
-,-,TRBV7-9,TRBJ1-4,CASSSETTNEKLFF,TGTGCCAGCAGCTCGGAGACAACTAATGAAAAACTGTTTTTT
-,TRBD1,TRBV2,TRBJ2-7,CASNRDRVAYEQYF,TGTGCCAGCAACCGGGACAGGGTCGCCTACGAGCAGTACTTC
-,-,TRBV5-6,TRBJ2-7,CASSYTGSYEQYF,TGTGCCAGCAGCTACACGGGCTCCTACGAGCAGTACTTC
medium-sized,-,TRBV6-5,TRBJ1-1,CASSSRDTEAFF,TGTGCCAGCAGTAGCAGGGACACTGAAGCTTTCTTT
-,-,TRBV27,TRBJ2-2,CASSLWGPGNTGELFF,TGTGCCAGCAGTTTGTGGGGGCCGGGGAACACCGGGGAGCTGTTTTTT